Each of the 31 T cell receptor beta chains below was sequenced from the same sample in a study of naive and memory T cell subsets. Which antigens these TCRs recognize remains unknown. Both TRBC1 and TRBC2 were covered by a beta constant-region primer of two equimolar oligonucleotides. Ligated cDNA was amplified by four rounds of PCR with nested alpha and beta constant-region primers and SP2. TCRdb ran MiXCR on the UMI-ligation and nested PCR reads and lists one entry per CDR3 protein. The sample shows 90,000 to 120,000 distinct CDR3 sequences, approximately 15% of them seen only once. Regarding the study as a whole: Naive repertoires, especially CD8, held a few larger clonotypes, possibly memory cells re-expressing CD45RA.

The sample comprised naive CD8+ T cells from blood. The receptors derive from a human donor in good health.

The CDR3 region is CASSLGTTFTGELFF. In DNA form, the CDR3 reads TGCGCCAGCAGCCTGGGGACAACGTTCACCGGGGAGCTGTTTTTT. The rearrangement links TRBV4-3 to TRBJ2-2; D is possibly TRBD1 (6 bases). Germline CDR1 reads LGHNA; CDR2 reads YSLEER. This CDR3 comprises 15 residues. V gave up 4 bases and J gave up 4 bases, with 13 bases separating them.

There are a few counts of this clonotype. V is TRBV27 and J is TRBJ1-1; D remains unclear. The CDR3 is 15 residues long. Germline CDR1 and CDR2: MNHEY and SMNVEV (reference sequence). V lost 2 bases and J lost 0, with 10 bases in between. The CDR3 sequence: CASSLGGSMNTEAFF. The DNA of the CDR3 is TGTGCCAGCAGTTTAGGTGGCAGTATGAACACTGAAGCTTTCTTT.

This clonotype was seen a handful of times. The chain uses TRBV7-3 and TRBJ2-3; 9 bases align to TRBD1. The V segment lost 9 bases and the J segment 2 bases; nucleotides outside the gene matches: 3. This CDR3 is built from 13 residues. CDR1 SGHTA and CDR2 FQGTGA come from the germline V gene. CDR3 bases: TGTGCCAGTGGGACAGGGAACACAGATACGCAGTATTTT. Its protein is CASGTGNTDTQYF.

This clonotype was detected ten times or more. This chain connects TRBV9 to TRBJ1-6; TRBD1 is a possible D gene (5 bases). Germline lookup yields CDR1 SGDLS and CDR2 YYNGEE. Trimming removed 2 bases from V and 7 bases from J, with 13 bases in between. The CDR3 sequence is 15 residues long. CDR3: CASSVQQGPNSPLHF. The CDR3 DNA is TGTGCCAGCAGCGTTCAGCAGGGCCCCAATTCACCCCTCCACTTT.

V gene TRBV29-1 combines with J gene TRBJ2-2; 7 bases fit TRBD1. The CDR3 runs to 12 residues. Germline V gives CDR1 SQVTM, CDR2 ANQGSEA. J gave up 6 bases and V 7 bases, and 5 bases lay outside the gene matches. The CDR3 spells CSAFTGAGELFF. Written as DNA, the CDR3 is TGCAGCGCTTTCACAGGGGCCGGGGAGCTGTTTTTT.

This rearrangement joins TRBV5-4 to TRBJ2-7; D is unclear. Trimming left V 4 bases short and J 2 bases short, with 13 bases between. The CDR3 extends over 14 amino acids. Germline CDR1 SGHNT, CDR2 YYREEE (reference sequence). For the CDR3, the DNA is TGTGCCAGCAGCCTTAGGACCAACCCCTACGAGCAGTACTTC. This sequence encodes CASSLRTNPYEQYF.

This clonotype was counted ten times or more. This CDR3 reads CATSTATDNLEAFF. CDR3 bases: TGTGCCACCTCAACAGCCACTGACAATCTTGAAGCTTTCTTT. The chain is built from TRBV11-3 and TRBJ1-1, with D unresolved. This CDR3 comprises 14 residues. V lost 10 bases to trimming and J lost 7 bases, with 22 bases between them. The germline V gene has CDR1 SGHNT and CDR2 YENEEA.

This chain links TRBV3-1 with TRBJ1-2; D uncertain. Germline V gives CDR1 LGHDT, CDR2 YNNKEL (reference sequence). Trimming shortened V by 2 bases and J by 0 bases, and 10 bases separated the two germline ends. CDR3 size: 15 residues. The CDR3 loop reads CASSQSWVTNYGYTF. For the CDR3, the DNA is TGTGCCAGCAGCCAAAGTTGGGTAACTAACTATGGCTACACCTTC.

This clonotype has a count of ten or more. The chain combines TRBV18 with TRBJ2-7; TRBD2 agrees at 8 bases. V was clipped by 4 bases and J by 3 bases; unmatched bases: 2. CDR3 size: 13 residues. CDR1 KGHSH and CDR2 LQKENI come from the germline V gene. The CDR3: CASSLGLDYEQYF. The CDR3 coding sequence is TGTGCCAGCTCACTGGGACTAGACTACGAGCAGTACTTC. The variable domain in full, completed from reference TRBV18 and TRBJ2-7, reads NAGVMQNPRHLVRRRGQEARLRCSPMKGHSHVYWYRQLPEEGLKFMVYLQKENIIDESGMPKERFSAEFPKEGPSILRIQQVVRGDSAAYFCASSLGLDYEQYFGPGTRLTVT.

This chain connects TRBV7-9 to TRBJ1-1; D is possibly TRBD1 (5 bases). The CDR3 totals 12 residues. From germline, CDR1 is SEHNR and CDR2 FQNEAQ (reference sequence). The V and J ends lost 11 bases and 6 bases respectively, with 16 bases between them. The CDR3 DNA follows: TGTGCCGTACCGCTGCTGGGGGCTGAAGCTTTCTTT. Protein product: CAVPLLGAEAFF.

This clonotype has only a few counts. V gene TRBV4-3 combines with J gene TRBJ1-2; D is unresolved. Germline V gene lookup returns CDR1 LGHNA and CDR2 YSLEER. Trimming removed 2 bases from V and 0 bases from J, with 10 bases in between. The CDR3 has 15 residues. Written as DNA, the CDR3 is TGCGCCAGCAGCCAATACCGCGGGTCTAACTATGGCTACACCTTC. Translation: CASSQYRGSNYGYTF.

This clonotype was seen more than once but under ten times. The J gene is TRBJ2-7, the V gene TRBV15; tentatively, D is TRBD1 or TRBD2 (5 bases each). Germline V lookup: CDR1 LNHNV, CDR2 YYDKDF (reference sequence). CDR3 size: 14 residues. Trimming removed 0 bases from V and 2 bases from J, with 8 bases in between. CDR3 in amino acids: CATSRDEGPYEQYF. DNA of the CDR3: TGTGCCACCAGCAGAGATGAGGGACCCTACGAGCAGTACTTC.

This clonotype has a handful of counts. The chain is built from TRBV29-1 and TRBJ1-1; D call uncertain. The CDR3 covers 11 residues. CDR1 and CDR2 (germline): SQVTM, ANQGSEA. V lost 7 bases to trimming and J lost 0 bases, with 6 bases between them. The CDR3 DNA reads TGCAGCGCTTATATGAACACTGAAGCTTTCTTT. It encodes CSAYMNTEAFF.

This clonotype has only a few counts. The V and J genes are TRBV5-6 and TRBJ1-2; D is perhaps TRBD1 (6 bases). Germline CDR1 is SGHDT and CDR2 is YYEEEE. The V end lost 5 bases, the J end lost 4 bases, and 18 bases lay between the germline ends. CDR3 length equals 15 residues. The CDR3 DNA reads TGTGCCAGCAGTTCGGACGGCACAGGGAGCTATGGCTACACCTTC. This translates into CASSSDGTGSYGYTF.

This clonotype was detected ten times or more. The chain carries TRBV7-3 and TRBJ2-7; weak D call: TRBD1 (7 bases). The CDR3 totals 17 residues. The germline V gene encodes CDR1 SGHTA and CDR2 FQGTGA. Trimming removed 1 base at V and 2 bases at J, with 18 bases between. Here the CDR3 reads CASSLSGRQGGTYEQYF. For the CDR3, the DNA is TGTGCCAGCAGCTTAAGTGGTCGGCAGGGGGGTACCTACGAGCAGTACTTC.

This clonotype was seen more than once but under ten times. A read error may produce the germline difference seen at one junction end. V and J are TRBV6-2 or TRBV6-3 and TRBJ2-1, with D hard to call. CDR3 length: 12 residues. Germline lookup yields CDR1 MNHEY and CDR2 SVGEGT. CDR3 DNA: TGTGCCAGCAGTTACGCCCCCTACAATTTGGTCTTC. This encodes CASSYAPYNLVF.

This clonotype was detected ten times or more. CDR3 region: CASSDEREQYF. The CDR3 DNA is TGTGCCAGCAGTGATGAGCGCGAGCAGTACTTC. The chain employs TRBV12-3 or TRBV12-4 and TRBJ2-7, with unresolved D. The V end was cut by 5 bases, the J end by 6 bases, with 8 bases between. The CDR3 is made up of 11 amino acids.

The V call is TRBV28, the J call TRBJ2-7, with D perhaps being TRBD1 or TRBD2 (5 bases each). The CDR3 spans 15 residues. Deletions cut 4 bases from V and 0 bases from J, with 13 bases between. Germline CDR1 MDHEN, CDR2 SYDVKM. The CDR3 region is CASSSPGTDSYEQYF. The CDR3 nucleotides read TGTGCCAGCAGTTCCCCAGGGACGGACTCCTACGAGCAGTACTTC.

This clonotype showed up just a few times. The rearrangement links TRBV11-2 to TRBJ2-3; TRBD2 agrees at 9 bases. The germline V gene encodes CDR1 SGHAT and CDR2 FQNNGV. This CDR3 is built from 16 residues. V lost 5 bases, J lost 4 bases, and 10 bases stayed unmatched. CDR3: CASSGILRGGPDTQYF. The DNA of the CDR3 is TGTGCCAGCAGCGGGATACTGCGGGGGGGCCCAGATACGCAGTATTTT.

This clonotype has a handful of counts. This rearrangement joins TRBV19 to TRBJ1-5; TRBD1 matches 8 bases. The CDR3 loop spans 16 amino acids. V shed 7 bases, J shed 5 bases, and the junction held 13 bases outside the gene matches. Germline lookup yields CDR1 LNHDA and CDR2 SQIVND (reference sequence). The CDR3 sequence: CASNSPGAGGDQPQHF. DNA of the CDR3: TGTGCCAGTAACTCTCCGGGGGCAGGGGGCGATCAGCCCCAGCATTTT.

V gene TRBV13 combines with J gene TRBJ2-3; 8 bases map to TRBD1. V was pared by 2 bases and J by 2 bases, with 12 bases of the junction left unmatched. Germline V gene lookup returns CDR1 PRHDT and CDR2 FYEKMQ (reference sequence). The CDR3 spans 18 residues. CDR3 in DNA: TGTGCCAGCAGCTTACGACACACCGGGGACAGGTCCACAGATACGCAGTATTTT. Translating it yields CASSLRHTGDRSTDTQYF.

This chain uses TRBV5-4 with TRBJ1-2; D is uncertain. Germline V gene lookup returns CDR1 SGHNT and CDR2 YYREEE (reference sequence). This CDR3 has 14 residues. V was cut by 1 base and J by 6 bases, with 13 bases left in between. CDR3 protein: CASSLFAGGDGYTF. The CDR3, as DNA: TGTGCCAGCAGCTTGTTTGCGGGTGGAGATGGCTACACCTTC.

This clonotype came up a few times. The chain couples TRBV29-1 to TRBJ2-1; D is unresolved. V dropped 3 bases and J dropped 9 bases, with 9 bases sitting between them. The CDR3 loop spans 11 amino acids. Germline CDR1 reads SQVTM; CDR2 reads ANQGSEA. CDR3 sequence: CSVDSHPEQFF. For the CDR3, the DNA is TGCAGCGTTGACTCTCATCCTGAGCAGTTCTTC.

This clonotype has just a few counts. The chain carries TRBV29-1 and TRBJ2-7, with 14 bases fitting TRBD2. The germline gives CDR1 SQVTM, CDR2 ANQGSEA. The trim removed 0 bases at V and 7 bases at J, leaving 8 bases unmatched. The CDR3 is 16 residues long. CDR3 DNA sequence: TGCAGCGTTGAAGATGGGGGGACTAGCGGGAGTCCTGAGCAGTACTTC. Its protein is CSVEDGGTSGSPEQYF.

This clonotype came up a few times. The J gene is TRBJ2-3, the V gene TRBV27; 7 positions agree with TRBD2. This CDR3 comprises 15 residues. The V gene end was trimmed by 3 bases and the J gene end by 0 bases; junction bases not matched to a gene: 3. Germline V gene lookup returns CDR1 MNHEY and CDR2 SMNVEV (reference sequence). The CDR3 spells CASSFGGLSTDTQYF. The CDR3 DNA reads TGTGCCAGCAGTTTCGGGGGGTTAAGCACAGATACGCAGTATTTT.

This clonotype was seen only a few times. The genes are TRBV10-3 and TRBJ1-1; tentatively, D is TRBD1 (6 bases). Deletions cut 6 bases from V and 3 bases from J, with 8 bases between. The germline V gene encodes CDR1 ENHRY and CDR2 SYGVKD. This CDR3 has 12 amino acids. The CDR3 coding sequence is TGTGCCATCAGACAGGGTGACACTGAAGCTTTCTTT. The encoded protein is CAIRQGDTEAFF.

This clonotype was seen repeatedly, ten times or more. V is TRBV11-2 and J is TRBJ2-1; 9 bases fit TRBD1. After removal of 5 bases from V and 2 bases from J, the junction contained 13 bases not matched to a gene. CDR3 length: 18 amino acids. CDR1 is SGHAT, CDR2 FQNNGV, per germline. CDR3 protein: CASSPNGPGQGTYNEQFF. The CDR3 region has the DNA TGTGCCAGCAGCCCCAACGGACCGGGACAGGGCACCTACAATGAGCAGTTCTTC.

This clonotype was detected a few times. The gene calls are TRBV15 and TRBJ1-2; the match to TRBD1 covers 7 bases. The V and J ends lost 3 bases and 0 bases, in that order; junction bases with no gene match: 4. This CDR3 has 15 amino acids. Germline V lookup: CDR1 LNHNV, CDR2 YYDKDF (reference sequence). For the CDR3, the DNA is TGTGCCACCAGCAGGCAGGGGGTAGCTAACTATGGCTACACCTTC. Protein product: CATSRQGVANYGYTF.

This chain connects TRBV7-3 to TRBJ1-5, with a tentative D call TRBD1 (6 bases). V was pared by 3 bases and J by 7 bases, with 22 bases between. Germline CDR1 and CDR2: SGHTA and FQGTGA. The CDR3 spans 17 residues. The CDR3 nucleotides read TGTGCCAGCAGCTTCGTCGGGGGCGAACGCCCTAACCAGCCCCAGCATTTT. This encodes CASSFVGGERPNQPQHF.

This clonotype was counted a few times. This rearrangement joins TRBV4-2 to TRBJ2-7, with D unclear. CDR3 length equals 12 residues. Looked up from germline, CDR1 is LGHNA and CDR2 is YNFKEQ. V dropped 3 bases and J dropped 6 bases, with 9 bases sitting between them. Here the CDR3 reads CASSHPPSEQYF. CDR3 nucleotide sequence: TGTGCCAGCAGCCATCCCCCCTCCGAGCAGTACTTC.

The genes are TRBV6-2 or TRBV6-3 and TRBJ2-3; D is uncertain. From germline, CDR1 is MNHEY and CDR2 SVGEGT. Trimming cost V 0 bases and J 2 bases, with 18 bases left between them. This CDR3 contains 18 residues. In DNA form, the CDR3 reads TGTGCCAGCAGTTACTCGATTGGCGACCATGACCCCACAGATACGCAGTATTTT. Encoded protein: CASSYSIGDHDPTDTQYF.